Listed below are T cell receptor beta chains from one sample, sequenced in a study of blood T cells in healthy people across ages. From the 5' RACE reads, TCRdb called clonotypes with MiXCR, one entry per CDR3 protein. Among 1,500,000 or so distinct CDR3 sequences listed, approximately 43% were seen once. Specimen: blood. The origin of the receptors is a woman younger than 35 in good health. The CDR3 runs from the conserved cysteine through the conserved F or W. Each record gives: CDR3 protein, CDR3 DNA, J gene, clone size, D gene, V gene. D genes are given only for firm matches. The size of a clone is reported for some rows only, either as once, few or many, or as a class for expanded clones.

CDR3 protein: CASRKRASSYNEQFF
CDR3 DNA: TGTGCCAGCAGGAAGCGGGCCAGCTCCTACAATGAGCAGTTCTTC
J gene: TRBJ2-1
clone size: once
D gene: .
V gene: TRBV6-5

CDR3 protein: CASSLWTGYTDTQYF
CDR3 DNA: TGTGCCAGCAGTTTATGGACAGGGTACACAGATACGCAGTATTTT
J gene: TRBJ2-3
clone size: few
D gene: TRBD1
V gene: TRBV12-3/TRBV12-4

CDR3 protein: CGLGLAGSLQETQYF
CDR3 DNA: TGTGGCCTTGGACTAGCGGGATCCTTACAAGAGACCCAGTACTTC
J gene: TRBJ2-5
clone size: .
D gene: TRBD2
V gene: TRBV30

CDR3 protein: CASRVPRDEQYF
CDR3 DNA: TGTGCCAGCAGAGTTCCCCGGGATGAGCAGTACTTC
J gene: TRBJ2-7
clone size: .
D gene: .
V gene: TRBV7-9

CDR3 protein: CASSLKYLDYNEQFF
CDR3 DNA: TGTGCCAGCAGTTTAAAGTACCTTGATTACAATGAGCAGTTCTTC
J gene: TRBJ2-1
clone size: .
D gene: .
V gene: TRBV27

CDR3 protein: CAISEPINGLAGGQRSTDTQYF
CDR3 DNA: TGTGCCATCAGTGAGCCGATAAACGGACTAGCGGGAGGACAGAGATCCACAGATACGCAGTATTTT
J gene: TRBJ2-3
clone size: many
D gene: TRBD2
V gene: TRBV10-3

CDR3 protein: CASSLVGSPLNTGELFF
CDR3 DNA: TGTGCCAGCAGCTTAGTTGGTAGCCCTCTGAACACCGGGGAGCTGTTTTTT
J gene: TRBJ2-2
clone size: .
D gene: .
V gene: TRBV7-3

CDR3 protein: CSVGGRNYNEQYF
CDR3 DNA: TGCAGCGTTGGGGGGCGTAACTACAATGAGCAGTACTTC
J gene: TRBJ2-5
clone size: .
D gene: .
V gene: TRBV29-1

CDR3 protein: CASRAGSKETQYF
CDR3 DNA: TGTGCCAGCAGGGCGGGAAGTAAAGAGACCCAGTACTTC
J gene: TRBJ2-5
clone size: .
D gene: .
V gene: TRBV9

CDR3 protein: CASSASTTYGYTF
CDR3 DNA: TGTGCCAGCAGCGCGAGTACCACCTATGGCTACACCTTC
J gene: TRBJ1-2
clone size: .
D gene: .
V gene: TRBV11-1

CDR3 protein: CASSHPDSTNYGYTF
CDR3 DNA: TGTGCCAGCAGTCACCCGGACAGTACTAACTATGGCTACACCTTC
J gene: TRBJ1-2
clone size: .
D gene: .
V gene: TRBV6-6

CDR3 protein: CASSVLEGEQYF
CDR3 DNA: TGTGCCAGCAGTGTCCTAGAAGGCGAGCAGTACTTC
J gene: TRBJ2-7
clone size: .
D gene: .
V gene: TRBV6-1

CDR3 protein: CASSGRGRMNTEAFF
CDR3 DNA: TGCGCCAGCAGCGGGAGGGGTCGCATGAACACTGAAGCTTTCTTT
J gene: TRBJ1-1
clone size: once
D gene: .
V gene: TRBV5-1

CDR3 protein: CASSYGKLYGYTF
CDR3 DNA: TGTGCCAGCAGTTACGGCAAACTCTATGGCTACACCTTC
J gene: TRBJ1-2
clone size: many
D gene: .
V gene: TRBV6-5

CDR3 protein: CASSALQMTGNLGQPQHF
CDR3 DNA: TGTGCCAGCAGTGCCCTCCAAATGACAGGGAATCTGGGTCAGCCCCAGCATTTT
J gene: TRBJ1-5
clone size: .
D gene: TRBD1
V gene: TRBV6-1

CDR3 protein: CSARDLLTGDATNEKLFF
CDR3 DNA: TGCAGTGCTAGAGATCTCCTAACAGGCGATGCAACTAATGAAAAACTGTTTTTT
J gene: TRBJ1-4
clone size: .
D gene: .
V gene: TRBV20-1

CDR3 protein: CASSYSMTGTVEQFF
CDR3 DNA: TGTGCCAGCAGTTACTCAATGACAGGTACTGTTGAGCAGTTCTTC
J gene: TRBJ2-1
clone size: .
D gene: .
V gene: TRBV6-2/TRBV6-3

CDR3 protein: CASSKQQGNNQPQHF
CDR3 DNA: TGTGCCAGCAGCAAGCAACAGGGGAACAATCAGCCCCAGCATTTT
J gene: TRBJ1-5
clone size: few
D gene: .
V gene: TRBV21-1

CDR3 protein: CASSSPLSRPRGNEQFF
CDR3 DNA: TGTGCCAGCAGTTCCCCGTTGTCCAGGCCCCGGGGGAATGAGCAGTTCTTC
J gene: TRBJ2-1
clone size: .
D gene: .
V gene: TRBV27

CDR3 protein: CASSGFSPWGELFF
CDR3 DNA: TGTGCCAGCAGTGGATTCTCCCCTTGGGGGGAGCTGTTTTTT
J gene: TRBJ2-2
clone size: .
D gene: .
V gene: TRBV25-1

CDR3 protein: CASSNSGGASNEQYF
CDR3 DNA: TGTGCCAGCAGCAATAGCGGGGGGGCCTCGAATGAGCAGTACTTC
J gene: TRBJ2-5
clone size: .
D gene: TRBD2
V gene: TRBV7-9

CDR3 protein: CASSVEEETQYF
CDR3 DNA: TGTGCCAGCAGTGTAGAGGAAGAGACCCAGTACTTC
J gene: TRBJ2-5
clone size: few
D gene: .
V gene: TRBV2

CDR3 protein: CASTTRGGSGQPQHF
CDR3 DNA: TGTGCCAGCACAACCCGCGGGGGGAGTGGGCAGCCCCAGCATTTT
J gene: TRBJ1-5
clone size: .
D gene: .
V gene: TRBV12-3/TRBV12-4

CDR3 protein: CTSSLLRNRNYGYTF
CDR3 DNA: TGTACCAGCAGTTTATTACGGAATAGGAACTATGGCTACACCTTC
J gene: TRBJ1-2
clone size: .
D gene: .
V gene: TRBV27

CDR3 protein: CASSTNWNTEAFF
CDR3 DNA: TGCGCCAGCAGCACTAACTGGAACACTGAAGCTTTCTTT
J gene: TRBJ1-1
clone size: .
D gene: .
V gene: TRBV5-1

CDR3 protein: CASRKGYSTDTQYF
CDR3 DNA: TGCGCCAGCAGAAAAGGGTATTCTACAGATACGCAGTATTTT
J gene: TRBJ2-3
clone size: .
D gene: .
V gene: TRBV4-3

CDR3 protein: CASSFLSTGSIADTQYF
CDR3 DNA: TGTGCCAGCAGTTTCCTGTCGACAGGGTCCATCGCAGATACGCAGTATTTT
J gene: TRBJ2-3
clone size: .
D gene: TRBD1
V gene: TRBV27

CDR3 protein: CASSAVGATDTQYF
CDR3 DNA: TGTGCCAGCAGCGCTGTGGGGGCGACGGATACGCAGTATTTT
J gene: TRBJ2-3
clone size: few
D gene: .
V gene: TRBV7-2

CDR3 protein: CSAEDRERYEQYF
CDR3 DNA: TGCAGCGCTGAGGACAGGGAACGCTACGAGCAGTACTTC
J gene: TRBJ2-7
clone size: few
D gene: TRBD1
V gene: TRBV29-1

CDR3 protein: CASRQGGTGELFF
CDR3 DNA: TGTGCCAGCCGACAGGGGGGGACCGGGGAGCTGTTTTTT
J gene: TRBJ2-2
clone size: .
D gene: TRBD1
V gene: TRBV7-2

CDR3 protein: CASSYSRGDRSERYGYTF
CDR3 DNA: TGTGCCAGCAGTTATTCGAGGGGGGACAGGAGTGAGCGCTATGGCTACACCTTC
J gene: TRBJ1-2
clone size: .
D gene: TRBD1
V gene: TRBV6-9

CDR3 protein: CAWRTSGRWNEQFF
CDR3 DNA: TGTGCCTGGAGGACTAGCGGGAGATGGAATGAGCAGTTCTTC
J gene: TRBJ2-1
clone size: .
D gene: TRBD2
V gene: TRBV30

CDR3 protein: CAISDREYTQYF
CDR3 DNA: TGTGCCATCAGTGACAGGGAATATACGCAGTATTTT
J gene: TRBJ2-3
clone size: few
D gene: .
V gene: TRBV10-3

CDR3 protein: CASTKVGGQGATDTQYF
CDR3 DNA: TGTGCCAGCACCAAAGTGGGGGGACAGGGGGCAACAGATACGCAGTATTTT
J gene: TRBJ2-3
clone size: .
D gene: .
V gene: TRBV21-1

CDR3 protein: CASSSPNPTGIVGYTF
CDR3 DNA: TGTGCCAGCAGTTCACCGAACCCGACAGGAATAGTTGGCTACACCTTC
J gene: TRBJ1-2
clone size: few
D gene: .
V gene: TRBV7-9

CDR3 protein: CASSLMDLEQFF
CDR3 DNA: TGTGCCAGCAGTTTAATGGATCTTGAGCAGTTCTTC
J gene: TRBJ2-1
clone size: .
D gene: .
V gene: TRBV12-3/TRBV12-4

CDR3 protein: CASSSPGQGATYNEQFF
CDR3 DNA: TGTGCCAGCAGCTCCCCGGGACAGGGGGCAACTTACAATGAGCAGTTCTTC
J gene: TRBJ2-1
clone size: few
D gene: TRBD1
V gene: TRBV7-9

CDR3 protein: CASSQDLASLFRYF
CDR3 DNA: TGCGCCAGCAGCCAAGATCTGGCTAGCCTATTCCGGTACTTC
J gene: TRBJ2-5
clone size: .
D gene: .
V gene: TRBV4-3

CDR3 protein: CASSKAGVGYEQFF
CDR3 DNA: TGTGCCAGCAGCAAAGCAGGGGTGGGGTACGAGCAGTTCTTC
J gene: TRBJ2-1
clone size: .
D gene: .
V gene: TRBV28

CDR3 protein: CASRPPIGTENYGYTF
CDR3 DNA: TGCGCCAGCAGACCACCGATTGGGACAGAGAACTATGGCTACACCTTC
J gene: TRBJ1-2
clone size: .
D gene: TRBD1
V gene: TRBV10-2

CDR3 protein: CASSIRLLGQQPQHF
CDR3 DNA: TGTGCCAGCAGTATTCGACTCTTAGGACAGCAGCCCCAGCATTTT
J gene: TRBJ1-5
clone size: .
D gene: .
V gene: TRBV6-1